This passage covers 25 T cell receptor beta chains from one sample sequenced in a study of cytomegalovirus exposure and HLA in healthy donors. This table comes from immunoSEQ multiplex PCR, and its TCRdb copy is limited to in-frame clones, with some not included. The sample records 90,000 to 150,000 clones, 88% being singletons. The sequencing input was PBMCs. The receptor source for this set is a young man in good health and CMV-seronegative.

The chain uses TRBV10-3 and TRBJ2-7, with unresolved D. Trimming removed 6 bases at V and 3 bases at J, with 6 bases between. Germline V gives CDR1 ENHRY, CDR2 SYGVKD. This CDR3 spans 11 amino acids. In DNA, the CDR3 is TGTGCCATCAGCGGTAACTACGAGCAGTACTTC. It is translated as CAISGNYEQYF.

CDR3 region: CASSAQADTQYF. CDR3 DNA sequence: TGCGCCAGCAGCGCACAAGCAGATACGCAGTATTTT. The genes are TRBV10-2 and TRBJ2-3; D is unresolved. This CDR3 comprises 12 residues. Germline assignment: CDR1 WSHSY and CDR2 SAAADI. Trimming shortened V by 6 bases and J by 4 bases, and 8 bases separated the two germline ends.

V usage is TRBV5-1 and J usage is TRBJ2-1; 8 nucleotides match TRBD2. V shed 7 bases, J shed 6 bases, and the junction held 9 bases outside the gene matches. CDR3 length equals 14 residues. Germline CDR1 and CDR2: SGHRS and YFSETQ. CDR3 DNA sequence: TGCGCCAGCTTGGACAGCGGGAGCAGCAATGAGCAGTTCTTC. The encoded protein is CASLDSGSSNEQFF. Together with reference TRBV5-1 and TRBJ2-1, the CDR3 gives the full variable domain: KAGVTQTPRYLIKTRGQQVTLSCSPISGHRSVSWYQQTPGQGLQFLFEYFSETQRNKGNFPGRFSGRQFSNSRSEMNVSTLELGDSALYLCASLDSGSSNEQFFGPGTRLTVL.

The genes are TRBV2 and TRBJ2-2; D unclear. The V and J ends lost 3 bases and 3 bases respectively, with 5 bases between them. The germline V gene encodes CDR1 SNHLY and CDR2 FYNNEI. The length of the CDR3 is 13 residues. CDR3 in DNA: TGTGCCAGCAGTGATTTCGACACCGGGGAGCTGTTTTTT. The encoded protein is CASSDFDTGELFF.

V is TRBV5-8 and J is TRBJ1-2, with D tentatively TRBD1 (5 bases). Germline V CDR1 and CDR2: SGHTS, YDEGEE. This CDR3 is 12 amino acids long. V lost 5 bases, J lost 5 bases, and 10 bases lay in between. The CDR3 protein is CASRRDGYGYTF. CDR3 nucleotides: TGTGCCAGCAGGCGGGACGGGTATGGCTACACCTTC. Full variable domain (missing parts from reference TRBV5-8 and TRBJ1-2): EAGVTQSPTHLIKTRGQQATLRCSPISGHTSVYWYQQALGLGLQFLLWYDEGEERNRGNFPPRFSGRQFPNYSSELNVNALELEDSALYLCASRRDGYGYTFGSGTRLTVV.

The chain employs TRBV6-5 and TRBJ2-1; 9 positions agree with TRBD1. Germline CDR1 reads MNHEY; CDR2 reads SVGAGI. V was clipped by 0 bases and J by 7 bases; unmatched bases: 4. The CDR3 sequence is 15 residues long. In DNA, the CDR3 is TGTGCCAGCAGTTACTCGGGGACAGGGAATAATGAGCAGTTCTTC. Translating gives CASSYSGTGNNEQFF.

This chain uses TRBV15 with TRBJ1-1, with D perhaps TRBD1 (5 bases). The V gene's germline CDR1 is LNHNV and CDR2 YYDKDF (reference sequence). The CDR3 has 16 amino acids. Deletions cut 1 base from V and 4 bases from J, with 16 bases between. The CDR3 nucleotides are TGTGCCACCAGCAGAGCCCTCCGGGGGGGAGTCACTGAAGCTTTCTTT. Protein product: CATSRALRGGVTEAFF.

This sequence joins TRBV7-9 and TRBJ1-2; 8 positions agree with TRBD1. Trimming took 3 bases from V and 6 from J; bases not matched to a gene: 3. This CDR3 region has 13 residues. Germline CDR1 SEHNR, CDR2 FQNEAQ (reference sequence). The CDR3 loop is CASSLTTGDGYTF. The CDR3 region has the DNA TGTGCCAGCAGCTTGACGACAGGGGATGGCTACACCTTC.

This chain connects TRBV28 to TRBJ2-6, with TRBD2 as a possible D gene (6 bases). Germline V gene sequence: CDR1 MDHEN, CDR2 SYDVKM. CDR3 length: 15 amino acids. The V end lost 7 bases, the J end lost 3 bases, and 13 bases lay between the germline ends. CDR3 region: CASTHPGVGANVLTF. The CDR3 DNA reads TGTGCCAGCACCCACCCGGGGGTTGGGGCCAACGTCCTGACTTTC.

This clone was seen only once. The J gene is TRBJ1-1, the V gene TRBV2; TRBD1 might be the D (5 bases). Trimming cost V 2 bases and J 1 base, with 5 bases left between them. The germline V gene encodes CDR1 SNHLY and CDR2 FYNNEI. This CDR3 is built from 13 residues. In DNA form, the CDR3 reads TGTGCCAGCAGTGAAACAGGGAACACTGAAGCTTTCTTT. Its protein is CASSETGNTEAFF.

V usage is TRBV2 and J usage is TRBJ2-1, with TRBD2 identical over 8 bases. J lost 4 bases, V lost 6 bases, and 17 bases had no gene match. Germline V CDR1 and CDR2: SNHLY, FYNNEI. CDR3 size: 18 residues. The CDR3 nucleotides are TGTGCCAGCAGCGATTCCTTTTGGAGCGGGAGAGCTTACAATGAGCAGTTCTTC. It translates to CASSDSFWSGRAYNEQFF.

The CDR3 spells CASNQGGRPHNEQFF. CDR3 DNA sequence: TGTGCCAGCAACCAGGGCGGGAGGCCCCACAATGAGCAGTTCTTC. The chain combines TRBV13 with TRBJ2-1; 8 bases map to TRBD2. This CDR3 contains 15 residues. V lost 7 bases, J lost 5 bases, and 10 bases stayed unmatched. In germline, CDR1 is PRHDT, CDR2 FYEKMQ (reference sequence). The full variable domain, in which reference TRBV13 and TRBJ2-1 provide the parts outside the CDR3, is AAGVIQSPRHLIKEKRETATLKCYPIPRHDTVYWYQQGPGQDPQFLISFYEKMQSDKGSIPDRFSAQQFSDYHSELNMSSLELGDSALYFCASNQGGRPHNEQFFGPGTRLTVL.

The chain has TRBV7-8 and TRBJ1-2; 9 bases agree with TRBD1. This CDR3 is 16 amino acids long. Unmatched junction bases numbered 10, after V lost 5 bases and J lost 3 bases. CDR1 and CDR2 from the germline V gene are SGHVS and FQNEAQ. This CDR3 reads CASSPPVTGGYYGYTF. CDR3 nucleotides: TGTGCCAGCAGCCCCCCGGTGACAGGGGGTTACTATGGCTACACCTTC.

This chain joins TRBV9 and TRBJ2-3; D is undetermined. With 1 base removed from V and 4 bases from J, the gap between germline ends came to 4 bases. Germline CDR1 and CDR2: SGDLS and YYNGEE. The CDR3 is 12 amino acids. In DNA form, the CDR3 reads TGTGCCAGCAGCGTATCCGCAGATACGCAGTATTTT. Amino acids: CASSVSADTQYF. The full variable domain, its missing parts supplied by reference TRBV9 and TRBJ2-3, is DSGVTQTPKHLITATGQRVTLRCSPRSGDLSVYWYQQSLDQGLQFLIQYYNGEERAKGNILERFSAQQFPDLHSELNLSSLELGDSALYFCASSVSADTQYFGPGTRLTVL.

The sample holds one count of this clone. V is TRBV7-6 and J is TRBJ2-1, with 14 bases matching TRBD2. Germline-derived CDR1 and CDR2 are SGHVS and FNYEAQ. With V trimmed by 5 bases and J by 0 bases, 6 bases remained unmatched. CDR3 length: 18 amino acids. The CDR3 loop is CASSKTSGRGSSYNEQFF. The CDR3 DNA follows: TGTGCCAGCAGCAAGACTAGCGGGAGGGGAAGCTCCTACAATGAGCAGTTCTTC.

The chain combines TRBV19 with TRBJ1-2; 7 bases fit TRBD1. In germline, CDR1 is LNHDA, CDR2 SQIVND (reference sequence). Trimming cost V 5 bases and J 2 bases; bases outside gene matches: 8. The CDR3 consists of 15 residues. This chain's CDR3 is CASSPDRAKNYGYTF. CDR3 nucleotide sequence: TGTGCCAGTAGTCCAGACAGGGCCAAAAACTATGGCTACACCTTC.

V usage is TRBV28 and J usage is TRBJ2-5; TRBD2 agrees at 13 bases. The germline CDR1 and CDR2 sequences are MDHEN and SYDVKM. Germline trimming cut 6 bases from V and 2 bases from J; bases unmatched to any gene: 9. The CDR3 spans 17 residues. The CDR3 protein is CASSPGLAGKRQETQYF. The CDR3 DNA follows: TGTGCCAGCAGCCCGGGACTAGCGGGGAAACGGCAAGAGACCCAGTACTTC.

CDR3 residues: CASSSSSLRYEQYF. The CDR3 DNA reads TGTGCCAGCAGTTCCTCCAGTCTGAGGTACGAGCAGTACTTC. The rearrangement joins TRBV28 to TRBJ2-7; D call uncertain. This CDR3 spans 14 amino acids. CDR1 MDHEN and CDR2 SYDVKM come from the germline V gene. V was shortened by 4 bases and J by 4 bases, with 14 bases between the two germline ends.

The J gene is TRBJ2-1, the V gene TRBV6-1; no reliable D call. V lost 3 bases, J lost 6 bases, and 6 bases lay in between. The CDR3 consists of 12 residues. Germline V gene lookup returns CDR1 MNHNS and CDR2 SASEGT. The CDR3 is CASSDPGNEQFF. The CDR3 DNA reads TGTGCCAGCAGTGATCCCGGCAATGAGCAGTTCTTC.

J is TRBJ2-5 and V is TRBV28; 9 bases align to TRBD2. This CDR3 spans 14 amino acids. V gave up 6 bases and J gave up 4 bases; unmatched junction bases: 6. Germline V gives CDR1 MDHEN, CDR2 SYDVKM. CDR3 nucleotide sequence: TGTGCCAGCAGCTTAGCGGGAGTCGGAGAGACCCAGTACTTC. Translating gives CASSLAGVGETQYF.

The chain couples TRBV15 to TRBJ1-5; D not certain. The length of the CDR3 is 14 residues. Trimming stripped 0 bases from V and 4 bases from J, with 7 bases between. CDR1 is LNHNV, CDR2 YYDKDF, per germline (reference sequence). The CDR3 DNA follows: TGTGCCACCAGCAGAGAACGGGTTAATCAGCCCCAGCATTTT. Amino acids: CATSRERVNQPQHF. The entire variable domain, with the rest obtained from reference TRBV15 and TRBJ1-5, is as follows: DAMVIQNPRYQVTQFGKPVTLSCSQTLNHNVMYWYQQKSSQAPKLLFHYYDKDFNNEADTPDNFQSRRPNTSFCFLDIRSPGLGDTAMYLCATSRERVNQPQHFGDGTRLSIL.

The chain is built from TRBV28 and TRBJ1-5; no reliable D call. Germline V gene lookup returns CDR1 MDHEN and CDR2 SYDVKM. Trimming left V 3 bases short and J 1 base short, with 7 bases between. CDR3 size: 14 residues. CDR3 nucleotide sequence: TGTGCCAGCAGTTTCTCAGGCAGCAATCAGCCCCAGCATTTT. Its protein is CASSFSGSNQPQHF.

The J gene is TRBJ1-1, the V gene TRBV11-3, with a possible D match to TRBD1 (6 bases). Trimming cost V 5 bases and J 5 bases, with 15 bases left between them. Germline-derived CDR1 and CDR2 are SGHNT and YENEEA. This CDR3 is built from 14 residues. CDR3 loop: CASSPSRGGTEAFF. In DNA form, the CDR3 reads TGTGCCAGCAGCCCGAGCAGGGGTGGGACTGAAGCTTTCTTT.

The chain recombines TRBV11-2 with TRBJ2-1; D is perhaps TRBD2 (5 bases). The CDR3 sequence is 14 residues long. The germline V gene has CDR1 SGHAT and CDR2 FQNNGV. Trimming cost V 4 bases and J 7 bases, with 14 bases left between them. In DNA form, the CDR3 reads TGTGCCAGCAGCTCGACAAGGTCGGGAAATGAGCAGTTCTTC. It translates to CASSSTRSGNEQFF.

This CDR3 is CASRNFRAAYNEQFF. For the CDR3, the DNA is TGTGCCAGCAGGAATTTCAGGGCTGCCTACAATGAGCAGTTCTTC. The chain is built from TRBV6-6 and TRBJ2-1, with a tentative D call TRBD1 (5 bases). V was pared by 6 bases and J by 2 bases, with 14 bases between. CDR1 is MNHNY, CDR2 SVGAGI, per germline (reference sequence). This CDR3 is built from 15 residues.